The clone carrying this TCR beta chain was counted a few times. TCRdb passed the RT-PCR reads through MiXCR, listing each CDR3 protein once. The sample includes more than 600,000 distinct CDR3 sequences, 13% to 15% of them seen just once. Per the germline V gene, CDR1 is SQVTM and CDR2 is ANQGSEA. The CDR3 sequence is 12 residues long. The V and J ends lost 7 bases and 5 bases respectively, with 11 bases between them. Specimen: memory CD4+ T cells from blood. The rearrangement links TRBV29-1 to TRBJ2-2; D gene unclear. This TCR came from a female donor in good health, serving as a healthy control. The CDR3 is CSAPLVTGELFF. The DNA for the CDR3 is TGCAGCGCACCCCTAGTAACCGGGGAGCTGTTTTTT.